This T cell receptor beta chain was observed in a study of low-dose radiotherapy and immunotherapy resistance in tumors. On the study more broadly: For four cycles from cycle 1 day 1, patients took 300 mg oral aspirin daily.

The CDR3 has 13 amino acids. The ends were cut back, 5 bases at V and 3 bases at J, with 10 bases in the middle. Germline CDR1 LGHDT, CDR2 YNNKEL (reference sequence). This clonotype was detected once. Time point reported: after trial treatment. The treatment was: LDRT plus nivolumab, ipilimumab, low-dose cyclophosphamide and aspirin (RACIN trial). Donors were administered nivolumab, ipilimumab, aspirin and low-dose cyclophosphamide, together with low-dose radiotherapy. Gene-specific TRAV and TRBV primers were used for first-strand cDNA, covering alpha and beta chains. The TCRs were subjected to amplification over about 20 PCR cycles employing a constant-region primer in conjunction with a V-primer adapter. Amplification of isolated mRNA was accomplished via in vitro transcription. TCRdb reanalysed the reads using MiXCR and keeps one entry per CDR3 protein. Seen here are roughly 90,000 distinct CDR3 sequences, approximately 22% observed once, and the top ten hold 9.5% to 15%.

This receptor was taken from a female donor with ovarian cancer. The sample in question was PBMCs, obtained after low-dose radiotherapy plus immunotherapy. The rearrangement links TRBV3-1 to TRBJ1-1; no firm D call. Here the CDR3 reads CASSSLTYTEAFF. Here the CDR3 DNA reads TGTGCCAGCAGCTCCCTCACCTACACTGAAGCTTTCTTT.